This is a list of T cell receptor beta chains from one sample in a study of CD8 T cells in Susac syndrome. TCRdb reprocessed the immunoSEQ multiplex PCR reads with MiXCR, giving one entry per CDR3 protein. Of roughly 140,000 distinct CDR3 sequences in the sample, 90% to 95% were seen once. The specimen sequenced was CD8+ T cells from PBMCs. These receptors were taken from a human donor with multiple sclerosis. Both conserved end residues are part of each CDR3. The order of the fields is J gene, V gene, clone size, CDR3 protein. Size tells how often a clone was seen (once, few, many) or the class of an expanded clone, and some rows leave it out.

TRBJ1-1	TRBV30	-	CAWRALSPGPKRAEAFF
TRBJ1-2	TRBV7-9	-	CASSWGTGISYGYTF
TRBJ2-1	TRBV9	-	CASSGGLAGGYNEQFF
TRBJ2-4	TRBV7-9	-	CASSSGASKNIQYF
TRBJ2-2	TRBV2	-	CASRKPGQAIDGELFF
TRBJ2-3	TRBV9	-	CASSVAGTSTDTQYF
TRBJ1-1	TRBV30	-	CAWSVGPNTEAFF
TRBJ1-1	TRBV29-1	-	CSAGQGRNTEAFF
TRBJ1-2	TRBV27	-	CASRAGQGYGYTF
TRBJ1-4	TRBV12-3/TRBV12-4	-	CASGGESAEKLFF
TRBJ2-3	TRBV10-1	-	CASSRDRTDTQYF
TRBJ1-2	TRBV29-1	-	CSVPLGRDGYTF
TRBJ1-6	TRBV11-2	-	CASSLQKSYNSPLHF
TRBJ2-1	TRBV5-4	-	CASSLRFSTSYNEQFF
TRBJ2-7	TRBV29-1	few	CSVVLQGKAYEQYF
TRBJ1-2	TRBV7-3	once	CASSLYHSPNPASYGYTF
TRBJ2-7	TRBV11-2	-	CASSLSGATYEQYF
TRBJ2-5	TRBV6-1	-	CASSPLPGGTRGGQYF
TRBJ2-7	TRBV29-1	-	CSASGVYEQYF
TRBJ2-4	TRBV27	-	CASRRTGTKNIQYF
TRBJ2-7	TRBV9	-	CASSPLGTGSYEQYF
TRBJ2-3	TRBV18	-	CASSPATSARTDTQYF
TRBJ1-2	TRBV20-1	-	CSAKTDYGYTF
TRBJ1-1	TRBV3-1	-	CASSPPGTGGETEAFF
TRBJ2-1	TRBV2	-	CASSGSGTGDHNEQFF
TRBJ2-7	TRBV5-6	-	CASSLEAASYEQYF
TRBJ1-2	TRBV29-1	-	CSVGWDREFYGYTF
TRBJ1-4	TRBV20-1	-	CSARDMGGAWEKLFF
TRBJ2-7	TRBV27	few	CASSPHRGSYEQYF
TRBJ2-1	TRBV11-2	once	CASSFSGGADEQFF
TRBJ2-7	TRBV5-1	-	CASSSGVEQYF
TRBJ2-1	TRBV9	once	CASSYGTGRAEQFF
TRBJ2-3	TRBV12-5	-	CASGFLKDRFTDTQYF
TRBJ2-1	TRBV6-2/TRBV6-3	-	CASSYSTGSEQFF
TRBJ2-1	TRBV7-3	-	CASSSGLEQFF
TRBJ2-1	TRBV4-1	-	CASSQDGGTYNEQFF
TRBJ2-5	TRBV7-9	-	CASSLVGSTETQYF
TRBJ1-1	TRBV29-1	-	CSVEDQMETEAFF
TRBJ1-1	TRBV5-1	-	CASKTGDTEAFF
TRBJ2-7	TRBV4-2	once	CASSQEETGIYEQYF
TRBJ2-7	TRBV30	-	CAWSVPTDGRYEQYF
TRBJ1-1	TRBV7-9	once	CASSLPGEKNTEAFF